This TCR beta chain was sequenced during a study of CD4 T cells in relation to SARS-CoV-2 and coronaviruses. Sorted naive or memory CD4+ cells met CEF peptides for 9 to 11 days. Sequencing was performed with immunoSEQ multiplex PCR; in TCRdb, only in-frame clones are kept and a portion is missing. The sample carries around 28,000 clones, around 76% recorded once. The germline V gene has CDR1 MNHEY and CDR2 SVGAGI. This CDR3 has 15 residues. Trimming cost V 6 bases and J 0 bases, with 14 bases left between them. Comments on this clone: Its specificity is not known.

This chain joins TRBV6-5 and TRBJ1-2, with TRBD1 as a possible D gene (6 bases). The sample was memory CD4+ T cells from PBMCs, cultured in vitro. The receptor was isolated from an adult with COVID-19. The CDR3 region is CASRIDRTTNYGYTF. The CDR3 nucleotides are TGTGCCAGCAGGATCGACAGGACCACTAACTATGGCTACACCTTC.